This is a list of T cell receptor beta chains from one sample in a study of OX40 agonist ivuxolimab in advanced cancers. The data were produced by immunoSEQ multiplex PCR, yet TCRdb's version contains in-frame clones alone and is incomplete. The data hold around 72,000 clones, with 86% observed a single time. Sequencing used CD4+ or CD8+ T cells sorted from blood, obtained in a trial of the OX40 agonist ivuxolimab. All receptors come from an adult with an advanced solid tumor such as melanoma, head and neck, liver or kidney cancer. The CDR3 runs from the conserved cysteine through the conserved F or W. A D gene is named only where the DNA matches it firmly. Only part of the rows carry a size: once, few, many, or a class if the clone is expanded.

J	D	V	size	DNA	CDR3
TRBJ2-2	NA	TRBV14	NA	TGTGCCAGCAGCCCCTCCGGAGGTCCCGCGAACACCGGGGAGCTGTTTTTT	CASSPSGGPANTGELFF
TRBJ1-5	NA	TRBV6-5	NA	TGTGCCAGCAGTTACTCGAACCAACCGGGATTCCAGCCCCAGCATTTT	CASSYSNQPGFQPQHF
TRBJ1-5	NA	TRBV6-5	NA	TGTGCCCCGAACCGAGCGGGGGGACAGCCCCAGCATTTT	CAPNRAGGQPQHF
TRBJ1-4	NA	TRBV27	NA	TGTGCCAGCAGTTTATCACGCGGGGGGTTAGCAACTAATGAAAAACTGTTTTTT	CASSLSRGGLATNEKLFF
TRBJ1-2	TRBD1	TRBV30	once	TGTGCCTGGAGTGACCCGGGACAGACCTATGGCTACACCTTC	CAWSDPGQTYGYTF
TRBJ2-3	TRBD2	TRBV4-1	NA	TGCGCCAGCAGCCAATTGGGAGGGCAAGATACGCAGTATTTT	CASSQLGGQDTQYF
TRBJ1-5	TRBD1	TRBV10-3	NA	TGTGCCATCAGTGCCAGGACAGGGGGAGAGCAGCCCCAGCATTTT	CAISARTGGEQPQHF
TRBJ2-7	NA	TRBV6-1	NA	TGTGCCAGCAGTGAAGCACTCTTGGGGCCCCTCTACGAGCAGTACTTC	CASSEALLGPLYEQYF
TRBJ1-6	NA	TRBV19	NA	TGTGCCAGTAGTACCGGACCACGTTCACCCCTCCACTTT	CASSTGPRSPLHF
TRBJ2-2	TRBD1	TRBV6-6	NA	TGTGCCAGCACCTTGACAGGGGGCTTGGGGGAGCTGTTTTTT	CASTLTGGLGELFF
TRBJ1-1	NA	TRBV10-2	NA	TGCGCCAGCAACCCCCCGAGAGTGAACACTGAAGCTTTCTTT	CASNPPRVNTEAFF
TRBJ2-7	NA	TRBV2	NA	TGTGCCAGCAGTGAACTCGACTTTTCAAGCATCCACTTC	CASSELDFSSIHF
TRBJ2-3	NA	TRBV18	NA	TGTGCCAGCTCACTCGAAGGACAGAGCACAGATACGCAGTATTTT	CASSLEGQSTDTQYF
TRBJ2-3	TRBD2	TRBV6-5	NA	TGTGCCAGCAGTTACTCGATTGGCGGGGGGGCAGATACGCAGTATTTT	CASSYSIGGGADTQYF
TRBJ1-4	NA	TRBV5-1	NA	TGCGCCAGCAGCCTTGGGCCCCCGAGCCCGAATGAAAAACTGTTTTTT	CASSLGPPSPNEKLFF
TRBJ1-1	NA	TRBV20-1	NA	TGCAGTGCTACACACGCCGGTGAAGCTTTCTTT	CSATHAGEAFF
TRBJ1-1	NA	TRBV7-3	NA	TGTGCCAGCAGCTTAAGGGCCGGGGGTGCTGAAGCTTTCTTT	CASSLRAGGAEAFF
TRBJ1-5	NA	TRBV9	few	TGTGCCAGCAGCGTAGACGGAGCAAATCAGCCCCAGCATTTT	CASSVDGANQPQHF
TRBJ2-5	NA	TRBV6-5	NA	TGTGCCAGCGCAAATATGGGGGCATCTCAAGAGACCCAGTACTTC	CASANMGASQETQYF
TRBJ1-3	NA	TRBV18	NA	TGTGCCAGCTCACCAGACCGGGCCCCCAGTCAAGCCATATATTTT	CASSPDRAPSQAIYF
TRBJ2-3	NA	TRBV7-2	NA	TGTGCCAGCAGCTTAGTGGCAGATACGCAGTATTTT	CASSLVADTQYF
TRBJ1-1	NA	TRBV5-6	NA	TGTGCCAGCAGCTTGATTCTAGGGACACCTGGTGAAGCTTTCTTT	CASSLILGTPGEAFF
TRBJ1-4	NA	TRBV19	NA	TGTGCCAGTAGTATGCGTGGGGCAGGGAGTGAAAAACTGTTTTTT	CASSMRGAGSEKLFF
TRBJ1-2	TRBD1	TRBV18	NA	TGTGCCAGCTCGCCCCTAGACAGGGCGTTGGAGGGCTACACCTTC	CASSPLDRALEGYTF
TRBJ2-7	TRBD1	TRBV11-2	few	TGTGCCAGCAGCTTTCTCCGGGACAGGGGATCCGAGCAGTACTTC	CASSFLRDRGSEQYF